Listed here are 23 T cell receptor beta chains from one sample, sequenced in a study of identical twins (dated by TCRdb to between 2015 and 2016). The library was generated by 5' RACE. The sequencing machine was an Illumina HiSeq 2000. Using fastp trimming at Q25 and MiXCR clonotype assembly, TCRdb reanalyzed the public sequencing data and kept in-frame beta chains. Identical CDR3 protein sequences are pooled into one entry, listed with their most common genes and DNA. The sample table holds a few hundred thousand distinct CDR3 sequences, of which 20% to 25% were seen once. The biggest ten clones account for 2.9% of the sample. These data were also filed under a second study, of T cells expressing NK-cell markers.

Sequenced sample: CD4+ T cells sorted from blood. These receptors were collected from a woman under 30 in good health.

The rearrangement links TRBV9 to TRBJ2-2, with a possible D match to TRBD2 (6 bases). CDR3 length: 17 residues. Germline loops: CDR1 SGDLS, CDR2 YYNGEE. V shed 0 bases and J shed 0 bases, with 12 bases lying between them. The CDR3 loop is CASSVALALSNTGELFF. The DNA for the CDR3 is TGTGCCAGCAGCGTAGCGCTAGCGCTTTCGAACACCGGGGAGCTGTTTTTT.

This clonotype was seen more than once but under ten times. The chain joins TRBV20-1 to TRBJ2-2; 14 positions match TRBD2. The V gene end was trimmed by 0 bases and the J gene end by 6 bases; junction bases not matched to a gene: 3. The CDR3 sequence is 16 residues long. Germline CDR1 is DFQATT and CDR2 is SNEGSKA (reference sequence). CDR3 nucleotides: TGCAGTGCTAGAGAACCGGGACTAGCGGGAGCCGGGGAGCTGTTTTTT. It translates to CSAREPGLAGAGELFF.

The sample holds a few counts of this clonotype. The V gene is TRBV19, the J gene TRBJ1-5; D uncertain. Germline V CDR1 and CDR2: LNHDA, SQIVND (reference sequence). The CDR3 sequence is 15 residues long. V was shortened by 2 bases and J by 2 bases, with 10 bases between the two germline ends. The CDR3 loop reads CASSITRTGNQPQHF. The CDR3 region has the DNA TGTGCCAGTAGTATAACTAGGACGGGCAATCAGCCCCAGCATTTT.

This clonotype was seen more than once but under ten times. The chain carries TRBV4-3 and TRBJ2-5; the match to TRBD1 covers 9 bases. CDR3 length equals 17 residues. V lost 0 bases, J lost 5 bases, and 10 bases stayed unmatched. Germline V gene lookup returns CDR1 LGHNA and CDR2 YSLEER. CDR3 residues: CASSQDVPGQGMETQYF. The DNA for the CDR3 is TGCGCCAGCAGCCAAGACGTCCCGGGACAGGGAATGGAGACCCAGTACTTC.

The chain employs TRBV10-3 and TRBJ1-3, with 7 bases aligning to TRBD1. In germline, CDR1 is ENHRY, CDR2 SYGVKD. V shed 11 bases and J 4 bases; nucleotides not matched to a gene: 5. The CDR3 covers 12 residues. The CDR3 reads CAAGDSGNTIYF. CDR3 sequence (DNA): TGTGCCGCCGGGGACAGCGGAAACACCATATATTTT.

Only a few counts were recorded for this clonotype. The chain recombines TRBV2 with TRBJ1-2; D unclear. Germline-derived CDR1 and CDR2 are SNHLY and FYNNEI. This CDR3 spans 13 amino acids. V gave up 4 bases and J gave up 7 bases, with 13 bases separating them. In DNA form, the CDR3 reads TGTGCCAGCAGTGGGCCGGTTCGTGTTGGCTACACCTTC. It yields the protein CASSGPVRVGYTF.

The chain carries TRBV4-3 and TRBJ2-7; possibly TRBD1 for D (6 bases). The germline CDR1 and CDR2 sequences are LGHNA and YSLEER. The CDR3 has 17 residues. Trimming removed 1 base at V and 4 bases at J, with 20 bases between. CDR3 sequence reads: CASSQAPGPRGDYEQYF. The CDR3 DNA sequence: TGCGCCAGCAGCCAAGCCCCGGGCCCCAGGGGCGATTACGAGCAGTACTTC.

This clonotype was seen a handful of times. This sequence joins TRBV20-1 and TRBJ1-1; D may be TRBD1 (6 bases). The CDR3 has 14 residues. The ends were cut back, 3 bases at V and 8 bases at J, with 19 bases in the middle. Germline CDR1 is DFQATT and CDR2 is SNEGSKA (reference sequence). CDR3 sequence (DNA): TGCAGTGCTAGGTCCCAGGGTCGGGGGGCGGAAGCTTTCTTT. It is translated as CSARSQGRGAEAFF.

V gene TRBV6-1 combines with J gene TRBJ2-2; D perhaps matches TRBD1 (6 bases). V gave up 8 bases and J gave up 9 bases, with 19 bases separating them. Germline V gene lookup returns CDR1 MNHNS and CDR2 SASEGT. This CDR3 spans 14 amino acids. The CDR3 nucleotides read TGTGCCAGCGCAAAGACAGGCAAAACCCGGGAGCTGTTTTTT. Amino acid sequence: CASAKTGKTRELFF.

This clonotype has a handful of counts. The gene calls are TRBV10-3 and TRBJ2-5, with 10 bases fitting TRBD1. The J segment lost 5 bases and the V segment lost 10 bases, leaving 10 bases of the junction unmatched. There are 14 residues in the CDR3. Germline V lookup: CDR1 ENHRY, CDR2 SYGVKD. The CDR3 bases are TGTGCCAGTCGCCCGGGACAGGGGCATGAGACCCAGTACTTC. The encoded protein is CASRPGQGHETQYF.

The chain joins TRBV28 to TRBJ1-1; D gene ambiguous. The CDR3 loop spans 14 amino acids. With 2 bases removed from V and 4 bases from J, the gap between germline ends came to 11 bases. Per the germline V gene, CDR1 is MDHEN and CDR2 is SYDVKM. CDR3 DNA sequence: TGTGCCAGCAGTTTAACGGGGAGGCCCACTGAAGCTTTCTTT. It yields the protein CASSLTGRPTEAFF.

This clonotype was recorded once. Its ends do not fully match the called genes, so a read error is possible. The genes are TRBV5-6 and TRBJ2-4; 8 positions agree with TRBD1. The CDR3 covers 16 residues. The germline V gene encodes CDR1 SGHDT and CDR2 YYEEEE. CDR3 nucleotides: TGTGCCAGCAGTTGGGACAGGCGTTTAGCCAGAAACATTCAGTACTTC. Translated: CASSWDRRLARNIQYF.

Concerning this clonotype: An end of the junction differs from the germline gene, which may be a read error. This sequence joins TRBV7-9 and TRBJ2-3; 8 nucleotides match TRBD1. Germline assignment: CDR1 SEHNR and CDR2 FQNEAQ (reference sequence). The CDR3 has 16 amino acids. Here the CDR3 reads CANSSGVDRDTDTQYF. DNA for the CDR3: TGTGCCAACAGCTCAGGGGTGGACAGGGACACAGATACGCAGTATTTT.

This clonotype has a handful of counts. This chain links TRBV7-2 with TRBJ2-7; possibly TRBD2 for D (5 bases). The germline CDR1 and CDR2 sequences are SGHTA and FQGNSA. There are 15 residues in the CDR3. V shed 5 bases and J shed 4 bases, with 18 bases lying between them. The CDR3 here is CASSPHQRTLYEQYF. The CDR3 bases are TGTGCCAGCAGCCCACATCAGCGGACCCTATACGAGCAGTACTTC.

The chain couples TRBV20-1 to TRBJ2-1; TRBD2 agrees at 8 bases. The CDR3 has 14 residues. Trimming removed 6 bases from V and 0 bases from J; junction bases left unmatched: 4. Germline loops: CDR1 DFQATT, CDR2 SNEGSKA (reference sequence). In DNA, the CDR3 is TGCAGTGCCCAGCGGGGGAGCTCCTACAATGAGCAGTTCTTC. Protein: CSAQRGSSYNEQFF.

V usage is TRBV7-2 and J usage is TRBJ2-1; the D gene is possibly TRBD1 (6 bases). Germline assignment: CDR1 SGHTA and CDR2 FQGNSA. This CDR3 comprises 15 residues. V lost 5 bases and J lost 3, with 14 bases in between. CDR3 nucleotides: TGTGCCAGCAGCAGGGGGTGGGGGAGCTACAATGAGCAGTTCTTC. This encodes CASSRGWGSYNEQFF.

This clonotype appeared a single time. The chain uses TRBV20-1 and TRBJ2-3; 8 nucleotides agree with TRBD2. With 4 bases clipped from V and 4 bases from J, the junction kept 1 base outside the gene matches. The CDR3 length is 12 residues. Germline CDR1 and CDR2: DFQATT and SNEGSKA (reference sequence). The CDR3 DNA reads TGCAGTGCTATGCGGGAGGCAGATACGCAGTATTTT. Protein product: CSAMREADTQYF.

This chain uses TRBV27 with TRBJ2-2; 8 bases map to TRBD2. The CDR3 runs to 18 residues. The germline gives CDR1 MNHEY, CDR2 SMNVEV (reference sequence). The J segment lost 1 base and the V segment lost 7 bases, leaving 14 bases of the junction unmatched. CDR3 protein: CASTPDQRESGNTGELFF. The CDR3 DNA reads TGTGCCAGCACACCAGACCAGCGGGAGTCTGGGAACACCGGGGAGCTGTTTTTT.

This rearrangement joins TRBV18 to TRBJ2-1, with unresolved D. The germline V gene encodes CDR1 KGHSH and CDR2 LQKENI. Deletions cut 3 bases from V and 4 bases from J, with 10 bases between. This CDR3 is 14 amino acids long. CDR3 sequence: CASSPRSRYNEQFF. CDR3 coding DNA: TGTGCCAGCTCACCGCGGTCCCGGTACAATGAGCAGTTCTTC.

This clonotype was picked up many times. This chain connects TRBV5-1 to TRBJ2-5; TRBD2 matches at 13 bases. Germline lookup yields CDR1 SGHRS and CDR2 YFSETQ. CDR3 length: 14 amino acids. V gave up 4 bases and J gave up 6 bases; unmatched junction bases: 3. This CDR3 is CASSGLAGVKTQYF. The CDR3 nucleotides are TGCGCCAGCAGCGGACTAGCGGGAGTTAAGACCCAGTACTTC.

The chain couples TRBV5-1 to TRBJ2-2; D is unresolved. The germline V and J ends were trimmed by 6 bases and 5 bases, with 11 bases remaining between them. CDR3 length: 13 amino acids. Germline V gene data show CDR1 as SGHRS and CDR2 as YFSETQ. This CDR3 reads CASKALLTGELFF. The DNA of the CDR3 is TGCGCCAGCAAAGCCTTACTAACCGGGGAGCTGTTTTTT.

There are a few counts of this clonotype. The chain carries TRBV5-1 and TRBJ2-1, with D possibly being TRBD1 or TRBD2 (5 bases each). CDR1 and CDR2 from the germline V gene are SGHRS and YFSETQ. CDR3 length equals 14 residues. The V end was cut by 4 bases, the J end by 6 bases, with 14 bases between. CDR3 DNA: TGCGCCAGCAGCGGGGACCCCTGGCGCAATGAGCAGTTCTTC. Its protein is CASSGDPWRNEQFF.

Only a few counts were recorded for this clonotype. The chain is built from TRBV10-3 and TRBJ2-3; D gene ambiguous. The CDR3 consists of 12 residues. CDR1 is ENHRY and CDR2 is SYGVKD in the germline V gene. Trimming took off 6 bases at V and 6 bases at J, with 10 bases between the two ends. CDR3 sequence (DNA): TGTGCCATCAGCGGCCGGGTCGATACGCAGTATTTT. This translates into CAISGRVDTQYF.